One sample yielded the 6 T cell receptor beta chains listed below, sequenced in a study of T cells after yellow fever vaccination. Using its own MiXCR run on the 5' RACE reads, TCRdb lists one record per CDR3 protein. The sample carries 100,000 to 150,000 distinct CDR3 sequences, over 12% recorded once. The material was CD8+ T cells sorted from PBMCs, obtained 5 days after the yellow fever booster vaccination. These receptors all come from a man between 18 and 29 years old who received the YFV17D yellow fever vaccine.

Written as DNA, the CDR3 is TGTGCCTGGATGGGGACAGGCGTTCCCTACGAGCAGTACGTC. Its translation is CAWMGTGVPYEQYV. The chain is built from TRBV6-6 and TRBJ2-7; the match to TRBD1 covers 8 bases. This CDR3 region has 14 residues. V was clipped by 11 bases and J by 2 bases; unmatched bases: 11. The germline V gene has CDR1 MNHNY and CDR2 SVGAGI (reference sequence).

The V call is TRBV6-6, the J call TRBJ2-3, with 9 bases matching TRBD2. The germline V gene encodes CDR1 MNHNY and CDR2 SVGAGI (reference sequence). This CDR3 is 15 amino acids long. Trimming took 4 bases from V and 2 from J; bases not matched to a gene: 4. The CDR3 bases are TGTGCCAGCAGTTCCCTAGCGGGATTCACAGATACGCAGTATTTT. This codes for CASSSLAGFTDTQYF.

The chain carries TRBV20-1 and TRBJ2-7; possibly TRBD2 for D (6 bases). The germline gives CDR1 DFQATT, CDR2 SNEGSKA (reference sequence). Trimming cost V 1 base and J 3 bases, with 10 bases left between them. The CDR3 is 13 residues long. The CDR3 spells CSARGRGLYEQYV. The DNA for the CDR3 is TGCAGTGCTAGAGGGAGGGGCCTCTACGAGCAGTACGTC.

This clonotype appeared a few times. The gene calls are TRBV7-2 and TRBJ2-2; D gene ambiguous. V was cut by 5 bases and J by 5 bases, with 18 bases left in between. The germline V gene has CDR1 SGHTA and CDR2 FQGNSA. The CDR3 contains 16 residues. The CDR3: CASSPRSRGVTGELFF. The CDR3 DNA reads as TGTGCCAGCAGCCCCCGGTCCCGCGGAGTGACCGGGGAGCTGTTTTTT.

The rearrangement links TRBV10-3 to TRBJ2-7; 9 nucleotides align to TRBD2. The V gene end was trimmed by 1 base and the J gene end by 3 bases; junction bases not matched to a gene: 4. Per germline, CDR1 ENHRY and CDR2 SYGVKD. This CDR3 has 15 amino acids. DNA for the CDR3: TGTGCCATCAGTGAGTTCGATAGCGGGGGCTACGAGCAGTACGTC. Protein sequence: CAISEFDSGGYEQYV.

This clonotype was counted only a few times. The rearrangement uses TRBV5-1 and TRBJ1-2; tentatively, D is TRBD1 (6 bases). V was shortened by 6 bases and J by 6 bases, with 12 bases between the two germline ends. This CDR3 has 12 residues. CDR1 is SGHRS and CDR2 is YFSETQ in the germline V gene. CDR3 bases: TGCGCCAGCAAACGGGGGCTCGATGGCTACACCTTC. This translates into CASKRGLDGYTF.